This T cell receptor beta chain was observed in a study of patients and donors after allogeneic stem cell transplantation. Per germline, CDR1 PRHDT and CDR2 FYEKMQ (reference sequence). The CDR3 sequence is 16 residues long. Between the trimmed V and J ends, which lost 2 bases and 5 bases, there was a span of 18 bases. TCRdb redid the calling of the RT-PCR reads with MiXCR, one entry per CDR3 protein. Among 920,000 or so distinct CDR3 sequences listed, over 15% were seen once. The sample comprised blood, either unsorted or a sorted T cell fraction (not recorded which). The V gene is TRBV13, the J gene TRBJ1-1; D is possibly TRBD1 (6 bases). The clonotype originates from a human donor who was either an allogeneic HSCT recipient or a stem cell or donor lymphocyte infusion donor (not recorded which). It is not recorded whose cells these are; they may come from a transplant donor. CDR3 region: CASSLMGLQGGTEAFF. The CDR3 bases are TGTGCCAGCAGCTTAATGGGTTTACAGGGTGGAACTGAAGCTTTCTTT.